These 6 T cell receptor beta chains were sequenced from one sample in a study of CD8 T cells in ankylosing spondylitis. TCRdb reprocessed the 5' RACE reads with MiXCR, giving one entry per CDR3 protein. This sample has 350,000 to 400,000 distinct CDR3 sequences; 20% to 25% occur once, and the top ten carry 13%. The sequencing input was blood, either unsorted or a sorted T cell fraction (not recorded which). These receptors all stem from a male donor with ankylosing spondylitis or in good health (not recorded which).

There are a few counts of this clonotype. The gene calls are TRBV12-5 and TRBJ2-7, with 9 bases aligning to TRBD1. The length of the CDR3 is 12 residues. Germline V CDR1 and CDR2: LGHNT, FRNRAP. After removal of 6 bases from V and 6 bases from J, the junction contained 3 bases not matched to a gene. The CDR3 sequence is CASGLTGGEQYF. The CDR3 bases are TGTGCTAGTGGCTTGACAGGGGGCGAGCAGTACTTC.

This clonotype has just a few counts. This chain joins TRBV29-1 and TRBJ1-2; D uncertain. The CDR3 has 12 residues. The V and J ends lost 7 bases and 2 bases respectively, with 11 bases between them. From germline, CDR1 is SQVTM and CDR2 ANQGSEA. The DNA of the CDR3 is TGCAGCGCACTGACGGGAAACTATGGCTACACCTTC. Protein: CSALTGNYGYTF. Complete variable domain (other parts from reference TRBV29-1 and TRBJ1-2): SAVISQKPSRDICQRGTSLTIQCQVDSQVTMMFWYRQQPGQSLTLIATANQGSEATYESGFVIDKFPISRPNLTFSTLTVSNMSPEDSSIYLCSALTGNYGYTFGSGTRLTVV.

Only a few counts were recorded for this clonotype. This sequence joins TRBV5-4 and TRBJ2-1; possibly TRBD1 for D (5 bases). The CDR3 contains 15 residues. V lost 4 bases, J lost 8 bases, and 19 bases lay in between. Germline lookup yields CDR1 SGHNT and CDR2 YYREEE (reference sequence). CDR3 amino acids: CASSPARQRTDEQFF. The CDR3 region has the DNA TGTGCCAGCAGCCCAGCGAGACAGAGGACGGATGAGCAGTTCTTC.

This clonotype has only a few counts. The chain is built from TRBV20-1 and TRBJ2-7; D unresolved. V lost 4 bases and J lost 2, with 6 bases in between. CDR1 and CDR2 from the germline V gene are DFQATT and SNEGSKA (reference sequence). CDR3 length equals 11 residues. This chain's CDR3 is CSATEAYEQYF. CDR3 nucleotide sequence: TGCAGTGCTACAGAAGCCTACGAGCAGTACTTC.

The CDR3 spells CASREPPYEKLFF. Here the CDR3 DNA reads TGCGCCTCCCGGGAACCGCCCTATGAAAAACTGTTTTTT. The gene calls are TRBV5-1 and TRBJ1-4; D not resolved. The CDR3 loop spans 13 amino acids. CDR1 is SGHRS and CDR2 is YFSETQ in the germline V gene. The V end was cut by 10 bases, the J end by 6 bases, with 16 bases between.

Many counts were recorded for this clonotype. The chain carries TRBV12-3 or TRBV12-4 and TRBJ2-7; D possibly corresponds to TRBD2 (6 bases). This CDR3 contains 14 residues. Trimming took 1 base from V and 3 from J, leaving 10 bases between them. CDR3 sequence (DNA): TGTGCCAGCAGTTTAGGAGGAGGGGACTACGAGCAGTACTTC. Translated, it gives CASSLGGGDYEQYF.